What follows are 12 T cell receptor beta chains derived from one specimen sequenced in a study of OX40 agonist ivuxolimab in advanced cancers. Some clones are missing from TCRdb's copy, which holds only in-frame ones; the method was immunoSEQ multiplex PCR. The sample shows 85,000 to 100,000 clones, approximately 86% of them seen only once. The input for sequencing was CD4+ or CD8+ T cells sorted from blood, taken in a trial of the OX40 agonist ivuxolimab. The receptors shown here come from an adult with an advanced solid tumor such as melanoma, head and neck, liver or kidney cancer.

V gene TRBV30 combines with J gene TRBJ2-5; no definite D call. The germline CDR1 and CDR2 sequences are GTSNPN and SVGIG (reference sequence). With 4 bases removed from V and 2 bases from J, the gap between germline ends came to 14 bases. This CDR3 has 14 amino acids. CDR3 region: CAWKVTRLQETQYF. Here the CDR3 DNA reads TGTGCCTGGAAAGTGACCAGGCTTCAAGAGACCCAGTACTTC.

This rearrangement joins TRBV4-3 to TRBJ2-3; D is tentatively TRBD1 or TRBD2 (5 bases each). Germline-derived CDR1 and CDR2 are LGHNA and YSLEER. Trimming shortened V by 0 bases and J by 3 bases, and 22 bases separated the two germline ends. This CDR3 comprises 19 residues. The DNA for the CDR3 is TGCGCCAGCAGCCAAGATATAGTTGGGTGGGGCAGGAGGACAGATACGCAGTATTTT. Translated, it gives CASSQDIVGWGRRTDTQYF.

This rearrangement joins TRBV5-4 to TRBJ1-2; maybe TRBD1 (5 bases). CDR1 and CDR2 (germline): SGHNT, YYREEE (reference sequence). With 5 bases removed from V and 8 bases from J, the gap between germline ends came to 16 bases. The CDR3 contains 13 residues. The CDR3 protein is CASSKTQGGGYTF. In nucleotides, the CDR3 is TGTGCCAGCAGTAAGACCCAGGGTGGCGGCTACACCTTC.

The J gene is TRBJ2-7, the V gene TRBV28; 8 nucleotides line up with TRBD2. Germline CDR1 is MDHEN and CDR2 is SYDVKM. This CDR3 spans 14 amino acids. The trim removed 5 bases at V and 0 bases at J, leaving 3 bases unmatched. The CDR3 sequence: CASSPGGNSYEQYF. The CDR3 DNA sequence: TGTGCCAGCAGTCCGGGGGGGAACTCCTACGAGCAGTACTTC. The variable domain in full, with the rest retrieved from reference TRBV28 and TRBJ2-7, is DVKVTQSSRYLVKRTGEKVFLECVQDMDHENMFWYRQDPGLGLRLIYFSYDVKMKEKGDIPEGYSVSREKKERFSLILESASTNQTSMYLCASSPGGNSYEQYFGPGTRLTVT.

V is TRBV7-9 and J is TRBJ1-4; TRBD1 might be the D (5 bases). V lost 4 bases, J lost 7 bases, and 13 bases lay in between. The germline V gene has CDR1 SEHNR and CDR2 FQNEAQ (reference sequence). The CDR3 consists of 14 residues. CDR3 sequence (DNA): TGTGCCAGCAGCTCAGTGACAGAGGGTGAAAAACTGTTTTTT. This codes for CASSSVTEGEKLFF.

This clone was seen a handful of times. The chain carries TRBV11-2 and TRBJ2-1, with D uncertain. Trimming took 0 bases from V and 7 from J, leaving 4 bases between them. The CDR3 length is 12 residues. Germline CDR1 SGHAT, CDR2 FQNNGV. DNA of the CDR3: TGTGCCAGCAGCTTAGAACAGAATGAGCAGTTCTTC. Amino acid sequence: CASSLEQNEQFF. The entire variable domain, with the rest obtained from reference TRBV11-2 and TRBJ2-1, is as follows: EAGVAQSPRYKIIEKRQSVAFWCNPISGHATLYWYQQILGQGPKLLIQFQNNGVVDDSQLPKDRFSAERLKGVDSTLKIQPAKLEDSAVYLCASSLEQNEQFFGPGTRLTVL.

The rearrangement uses TRBV6-1 and TRBJ1-3, with D tentatively TRBD1 (5 bases). The V end lost 7 bases, the J end lost 0 bases, and 13 bases lay between the germline ends. The CDR3 is made up of 15 amino acids. CDR1 and CDR2 (germline): MNHNS, SASEGT. The chain's CDR3 is CASKGVTISGNTIYF. Here the CDR3 DNA reads TGTGCCAGCAAAGGGGTTACGATCTCTGGAAACACCATATATTTT.

This rearrangement joins TRBV15 to TRBJ1-6, with D possibly TRBD1 on 6 matching bases. V was trimmed by 3 bases and J by 7 bases, leaving 13 bases between them. The CDR3 is made up of 15 amino acids. Germline V gene sequence: CDR1 LNHNV, CDR2 YYDKDF (reference sequence). The CDR3 sequence: CATSRRQDGNSPLHF. CDR3 in DNA: TGTGCCACCAGCAGGAGACAGGATGGCAATTCACCCCTCCACTTT.

This clone was seen a handful of times. The chain joins TRBV6-5 to TRBJ1-2; no clear D gene. There are 14 residues in the CDR3. Trimming took off 0 bases at V and 3 bases at J, with 8 bases between the two ends. Germline CDR1 is MNHEY and CDR2 is SVGAGI. This chain's CDR3 is CASSYSQVYYGYTF. In DNA, the CDR3 is TGTGCCAGCAGTTACTCGCAGGTCTACTATGGCTACACCTTC.

The chain uses TRBV30 and TRBJ2-1; 9 bases line up with TRBD1. The germline V gene encodes CDR1 GTSNPN and CDR2 SVGIG (reference sequence). V lost 4 bases and J lost 3; bases outside the gene matches: 7. This CDR3 is 15 amino acids long. CDR3 DNA sequence: TGTGCCTGGACAGTCGGGACAGGGTACTACAATGAGCAGTTCTTC. It codes for CAWTVGTGYYNEQFF.

The chain carries TRBV7-9 and TRBJ2-3, with TRBD1 matching over 9 bases. Trimming removed 0 bases from V and 4 bases from J; junction bases left unmatched: 14. This CDR3 has 19 amino acids. Germline V gene data show CDR1 as SEHNR and CDR2 as FQNEAQ (reference sequence). For the CDR3, the DNA is TGTGCCAGCAGCTTAGCGCGCAATTATGGGACAGGGTTCCCAGATACGCAGTATTTT. Translated, it gives CASSLARNYGTGFPDTQYF.

The J gene is TRBJ2-5, the V gene TRBV15, with D perhaps matching TRBD1 or TRBD2 (6 bases each). Trimming took 3 bases from V and 5 from J, leaving 19 bases between them. This CDR3 spans 16 amino acids. Germline-derived CDR1 and CDR2 are LNHNV and YYDKDF (reference sequence). The CDR3 loop is CATSRRPEGGKETQYF. The CDR3 region has the DNA TGTGCCACCAGCAGGAGACCCGAAGGGGGGAAGGAGACCCAGTACTTC.